These T cell receptor beta chains were read from a single sample in a study of CD8 T cells in Susac syndrome. Each CDR3 protein gets one entry after TCRdb re-called the immunoSEQ multiplex PCR reads with MiXCR. The data show some 70,000 distinct CDR3 sequences, approximately 94% seen once. The sample was CD8+ T cells from PBMCs. The receptors stem from a human donor with multiple sclerosis. Both conserved end residues are part of each CDR3. A D gene is named only where the DNA matches it firmly. The size field is filled for only some rows; it gives once, few, many or a size class.

j_gene: TRBJ2-7
abundance: -
v_gene: TRBV27
d_gene: TRBD2
CDR3nt: TGTGCCAGCAGTTTATCGACTAGCGGCTACGAGCAGTACTTC
CDR3aa: CASSLSTSGYEQYF

j_gene: TRBJ2-7
abundance: -
v_gene: TRBV28
d_gene: -
CDR3nt: TGTGCCAGCAGTTTACAGAACGAGCAGTACTTC
CDR3aa: CASSLQNEQYF

j_gene: TRBJ1-2
abundance: -
v_gene: TRBV25-1
d_gene: TRBD1
CDR3nt: TGTGCCAGCTACGGCCAGGGGGCTAACTATGGCTACACCTTC
CDR3aa: CASYGQGANYGYTF

j_gene: TRBJ2-1
abundance: -
v_gene: TRBV3-1
d_gene: TRBD1
CDR3nt: TGTGCCAGCAGCTCCGGGACAGAAAGATACAATGAGCAGTTCTTC
CDR3aa: CASSSGTERYNEQFF

j_gene: TRBJ1-2
abundance: -
v_gene: TRBV9
d_gene: -
CDR3nt: TGTGCCAGCAGCGTAGGCGGTAGGGATAGGAATGGCTACACCTTC
CDR3aa: CASSVGGRDRNGYTF

j_gene: TRBJ2-7
abundance: -
v_gene: TRBV2
d_gene: TRBD1
CDR3nt: TGTGCCAGCTCGGGGACAGCTGGCTACGAGCAGTACTTC
CDR3aa: CASSGTAGYEQYF

j_gene: TRBJ1-1
abundance: -
v_gene: TRBV23-1
d_gene: -
CDR3nt: TGCGCCAGCATTAACACTGAAGCTTTCTTT
CDR3aa: CASINTEAFF

j_gene: TRBJ2-2
abundance: -
v_gene: TRBV30
d_gene: -
CDR3nt: TGTGCCTGGAGTTACGGGACCGGGGAGCTGTTTTTT
CDR3aa: CAWSYGTGELFF

j_gene: TRBJ2-7
abundance: -
v_gene: TRBV5-6
d_gene: TRBD1
CDR3nt: TGTGCCAGCAGCGGCGGGACAGGAGCCTACGAGCAGTACTTC
CDR3aa: CASSGGTGAYEQYF

j_gene: TRBJ2-5
abundance: -
v_gene: TRBV12-3/TRBV12-4
d_gene: -
CDR3nt: TGTGCCAGCACCCCCGTTTTTGGGGGCCAAGAGACCCAGTACTTC
CDR3aa: CASTPVFGGQETQYF

j_gene: TRBJ2-7
abundance: -
v_gene: TRBV20-1
d_gene: -
CDR3nt: TGCAGTGCTAGAGGTCAGGGTACCCCCTACGAGCAGTACTTC
CDR3aa: CSARGQGTPYEQYF

j_gene: TRBJ2-1
abundance: -
v_gene: TRBV27
d_gene: -
CDR3nt: TGTGCCAGCAGTTTAACGGCTTCCTCCTACAATGAGCAGTTCTTC
CDR3aa: CASSLTASSYNEQFF

j_gene: TRBJ2-3
abundance: -
v_gene: TRBV27
d_gene: -
CDR3nt: TGTGCCAGCAGTTTGATTCTTCCTTCTAGCACAGATACGCAGTATTTT
CDR3aa: CASSLILPSSTDTQYF

j_gene: TRBJ2-7
abundance: -
v_gene: TRBV28
d_gene: TRBD1
CDR3nt: TGTGCCAGCAGTTTCGGACAGGGGAGACGATACGAGCAGTACTTC
CDR3aa: CASSFGQGRRYEQYF

j_gene: TRBJ2-2
abundance: -
v_gene: TRBV4-1
d_gene: -
CDR3nt: TGCGCCAGCAGCCGTCTTGGGGCAGATAACACCGGGGAGCTGTTTTTT
CDR3aa: CASSRLGADNTGELFF

j_gene: TRBJ2-5
abundance: -
v_gene: TRBV7-2
d_gene: TRBD1
CDR3nt: TGTGCCAGCAGCTTGGCCCTCCCTCCTGACAGGGTATCCGAGACCCAGTACTTC
CDR3aa: CASSLALPPDRVSETQYF

j_gene: TRBJ1-2
abundance: -
v_gene: TRBV20-1
d_gene: -
CDR3nt: TGCAGTGCTAGAGACGAGGGACCTGGCTACACCTTC
CDR3aa: CSARDEGPGYTF

j_gene: TRBJ2-7
abundance: -
v_gene: TRBV7-9
d_gene: TRBD2
CDR3nt: TGTGCCAGCAGCTTCCCAGCGGGAGCACCCTACGAGCAGTACTTC
CDR3aa: CASSFPAGAPYEQYF

j_gene: TRBJ2-7
abundance: -
v_gene: TRBV27
d_gene: -
CDR3nt: TGTGCCAGCAGTTCCCATTCCTACGAGCAGTACTTC
CDR3aa: CASSSHSYEQYF

j_gene: TRBJ2-7
abundance: -
v_gene: TRBV12-3/TRBV12-4
d_gene: TRBD2
CDR3nt: TGTGCCACGGGAGCGGGGGAAAACTACGAGCAGTACTTC
CDR3aa: CATGAGENYEQYF

j_gene: TRBJ1-1
abundance: -
v_gene: TRBV30
d_gene: TRBD1
CDR3nt: TGTGCCTGGAGTGCACAGGGGGCAGTTGAAGCTTTCTTT
CDR3aa: CAWSAQGAVEAFF

j_gene: TRBJ1-2
abundance: -
v_gene: TRBV12-3/TRBV12-4
d_gene: -
CDR3nt: TGTGCCAGCAGTTTGGTCACAGCCTATGGCTACACCTTC
CDR3aa: CASSLVTAYGYTF

j_gene: TRBJ1-5
abundance: -
v_gene: TRBV28
d_gene: -
CDR3nt: TGTGCCAGCAGCTCCCCAAGTTCCCAGAGTCAGCCCCAGCATTTT
CDR3aa: CASSSPSSQSQPQHF

j_gene: TRBJ1-2
abundance: -
v_gene: TRBV28
d_gene: TRBD1
CDR3nt: TGTGCCAGCAGTCCCACTTGGGACAGGGGTAGAAGTAACGGTGGCTACACCTTC
CDR3aa: CASSPTWDRGRSNGGYTF

j_gene: TRBJ2-5
abundance: -
v_gene: TRBV27
d_gene: TRBD2
CDR3nt: TGTGCCAGCAGCCTGGTGGGGCTAGCGGGGCCCGGGGGAGAGACCCAGTACTTC
CDR3aa: CASSLVGLAGPGGETQYF

j_gene: TRBJ2-1
abundance: -
v_gene: TRBV3-1
d_gene: -
CDR3nt: TGTGCCAGCAGCCAAGGACAGAGCTCCTACAATGAGCAGTTCTTC
CDR3aa: CASSQGQSSYNEQFF

j_gene: TRBJ2-1
abundance: -
v_gene: TRBV20-1
d_gene: -
CDR3nt: TGCAGGGTCTCTCGCTCCTACAATGAGCAGTTCTTC
CDR3aa: CRVSRSYNEQFF

j_gene: TRBJ1-5
abundance: once
v_gene: TRBV12-3/TRBV12-4
d_gene: -
CDR3nt: TGTGCCAGCAGTGCCGGGTCCTTGTTGAATCAGCCCCAGCATTTT
CDR3aa: CASSAGSLLNQPQHF

j_gene: TRBJ2-7
abundance: -
v_gene: TRBV15
d_gene: TRBD2
CDR3nt: TGTGCCACTTCAACCCGGCCCGCGGGAGACGAGCAGTACTTC
CDR3aa: CATSTRPAGDEQYF

j_gene: TRBJ2-7
abundance: -
v_gene: TRBV15
d_gene: TRBD1
CDR3nt: TGTGCCACCAGCACCGGACAGGGGCCCTACGAGCAGTACTTC
CDR3aa: CATSTGQGPYEQYF

j_gene: TRBJ1-2
abundance: -
v_gene: TRBV13
d_gene: -
CDR3nt: TGTGCCAGCAGCTCCGCCCCGGGGAGCGAGGGCTACACCTTC
CDR3aa: CASSSAPGSEGYTF

j_gene: TRBJ2-7
abundance: -
v_gene: TRBV6-1
d_gene: -
CDR3nt: TGTGCCATCAGGGTGGACAGTTCCTACGAGCAGTACTTC
CDR3aa: CAIRVDSSYEQYF

j_gene: TRBJ2-5
abundance: few
v_gene: TRBV11-1
d_gene: -
CDR3nt: TGTGCCAGCAGCTTGGGACTGCAAGAGACCCAGTACTTC
CDR3aa: CASSLGLQETQYF

j_gene: TRBJ2-1
abundance: -
v_gene: TRBV19
d_gene: -
CDR3nt: TGTGCCAGTAGTATCCTCGACTGGGACAATGAGCAGTTCTTC
CDR3aa: CASSILDWDNEQFF

j_gene: TRBJ2-1
abundance: -
v_gene: TRBV7-3
d_gene: TRBD2
CDR3nt: TGTGCCAGCAGCCTTAGCGGGGGGGACAATGAGCAGTTCTTC
CDR3aa: CASSLSGGDNEQFF

j_gene: TRBJ2-7
abundance: -
v_gene: TRBV4-1
d_gene: TRBD2
CDR3nt: TGCGCCAGCAGCCAATCAGCGGGGGGGCCCGGAGAGCAGTACTTC
CDR3aa: CASSQSAGGPGEQYF

j_gene: TRBJ2-1
abundance: -
v_gene: TRBV3-1
d_gene: -
CDR3nt: TGTGCCAGCAGCCAAGATAGTTACGAGCAGTTCTTC
CDR3aa: CASSQDSYEQFF

j_gene: TRBJ2-6
abundance: -
v_gene: TRBV9
d_gene: -
CDR3nt: TGTGCCAGCAGCGTCAACCCAGGGGTAGCTGGGGCCAACGTCCTGACTTTC
CDR3aa: CASSVNPGVAGANVLTF

j_gene: TRBJ2-6
abundance: -
v_gene: TRBV9
d_gene: -
CDR3nt: TGTGCCAGCAGCGCGAACTCTGGGGCCAACGTCCTGACTTTC
CDR3aa: CASSANSGANVLTF

j_gene: TRBJ2-3
abundance: -
v_gene: TRBV9
d_gene: -
CDR3nt: TGTGCCAGCAGCGGCCTCGGAGGAGGGGCCACAGATACGCAGTATTTT
CDR3aa: CASSGLGGGATDTQYF

j_gene: TRBJ2-1
abundance: -
v_gene: TRBV3-1
d_gene: -
CDR3nt: TGTGCCAGCAGCCAAGGGGAGGGGACACTATCCTACAATGAGCAGTTCTTC
CDR3aa: CASSQGEGTLSYNEQFF

j_gene: TRBJ2-6
abundance: once
v_gene: TRBV12-3/TRBV12-4
d_gene: TRBD1
CDR3nt: TGTGCCAGCAGTTCCTTATGGGGACAGGGGTACTCTGGGGCCAACGTCCTGACTTTC
CDR3aa: CASSSLWGQGYSGANVLTF

j_gene: TRBJ1-1
abundance: -
v_gene: TRBV12-3/TRBV12-4
d_gene: -
CDR3nt: TGTGCCAGCAGCCGGGATTTTCTTTACACTGAAGCTTTCTTT
CDR3aa: CASSRDFLYTEAFF